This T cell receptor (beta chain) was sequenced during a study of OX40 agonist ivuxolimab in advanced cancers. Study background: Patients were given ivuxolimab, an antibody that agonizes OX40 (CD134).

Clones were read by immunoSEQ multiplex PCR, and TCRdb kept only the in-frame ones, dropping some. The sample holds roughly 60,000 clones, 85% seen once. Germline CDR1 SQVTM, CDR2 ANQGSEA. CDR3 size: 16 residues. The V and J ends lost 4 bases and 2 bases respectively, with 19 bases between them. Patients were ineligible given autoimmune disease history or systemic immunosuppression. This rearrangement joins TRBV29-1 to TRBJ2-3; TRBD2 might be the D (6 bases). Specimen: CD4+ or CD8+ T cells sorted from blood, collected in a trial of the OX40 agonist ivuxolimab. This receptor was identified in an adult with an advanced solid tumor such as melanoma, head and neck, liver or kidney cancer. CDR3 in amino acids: CSVGGTFTLITDTQYF. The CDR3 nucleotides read TGCAGCGTTGGCGGGACTTTCACGCTAATCACAGATACGCAGTATTTT.